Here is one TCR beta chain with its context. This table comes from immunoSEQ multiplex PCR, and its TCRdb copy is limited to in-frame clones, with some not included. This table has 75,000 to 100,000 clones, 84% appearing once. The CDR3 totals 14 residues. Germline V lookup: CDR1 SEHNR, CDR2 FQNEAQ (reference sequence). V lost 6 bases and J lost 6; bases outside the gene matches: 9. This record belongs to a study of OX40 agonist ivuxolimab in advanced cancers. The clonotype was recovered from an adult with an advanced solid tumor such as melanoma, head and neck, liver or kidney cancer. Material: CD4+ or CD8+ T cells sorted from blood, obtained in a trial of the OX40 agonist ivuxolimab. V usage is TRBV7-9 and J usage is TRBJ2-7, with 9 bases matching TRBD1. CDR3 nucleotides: TGTGCCAGCAGGGGGAAGGGACAGGGAAGCGAGCAGTACTTC. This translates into CASRGKGQGSEQYF.